Each of the 25 T cell receptor beta chains below was sequenced from the same sample in a study of glioma-infiltrating T cells after dendritic cell vaccination. As to time point: after dendritic cell vaccination, including at tumor progression/relapse. Sequencing was performed with immunoSEQ multiplex PCR; in TCRdb, only in-frame clones are kept and a portion is missing. The sample includes almost 90,000 clones, around 83% of them seen just once. The input for sequencing was blood, taken after dendritic cell vaccination. The receptor source for this set is a human donor with glioblastoma.

V is TRBV27 and J is TRBJ1-2; 7 nucleotides align to TRBD1. This CDR3 is 13 amino acids long. Germline values: CDR1 MNHEY, CDR2 SMNVEV (reference sequence). Unmatched junction bases numbered 6, after V lost 3 bases and J lost 8 bases. Here the CDR3 reads CASSFGGGGGYTF. The CDR3 nucleotides are TGTGCCAGCAGTTTCGGAGGGGGCGGCGGCTACACCTTC.

The rearrangement joins TRBV28 to TRBJ1-3; D gene ambiguous. This CDR3 spans 14 amino acids. Germline CDR1 MDHEN, CDR2 SYDVKM. V dropped 1 base and J dropped 1 base, with 5 bases sitting between them. CDR3 protein: CASSLSESGNTIYF. The CDR3, as DNA: TGTGCCAGCAGTTTATCAGAATCTGGAAACACCATATATTTT. Looking up the rest from reference TRBV28 and TRBJ1-3 gives the full variable domain: DVKVTQSSRYLVKRTGEKVFLECVQDMDHENMFWYRQDPGLGLRLIYFSYDVKMKEKGDIPEGYSVSREKKERFSLILESASTNQTSMYLCASSLSESGNTIYFGEGSWLTVV.

The chain carries TRBV5-1 and TRBJ2-5; perhaps TRBD2 as D (5 bases). The CDR3 is 15 residues long. Trimming shortened V by 4 bases and J by 3 bases, and 16 bases separated the two germline ends. Germline V CDR1 and CDR2: SGHRS, YFSETQ. The CDR3 DNA follows: TGCGCCAGCAGCACCCTCCCGGGGTCTGAAGAGACCCAGTACTTC. This codes for CASSTLPGSEETQYF.

This chain joins TRBV5-1 and TRBJ2-3; 7 nucleotides agree with TRBD2. V was clipped by 5 bases and J by 0 bases; unmatched bases: 6. Per the germline V gene, CDR1 is SGHRS and CDR2 is YFSETQ. The CDR3 totals 15 residues. The CDR3 spells CASRPSGSSTDTQYF. The CDR3 DNA follows: TGCGCCAGCAGACCTAGCGGATCCAGCACAGATACGCAGTATTTT. Using reference TRBV5-1 and TRBJ2-3 for the parts outside the CDR3, the full variable domain is KAGVTQTPRYLIKTRGQQVTLSCSPISGHRSVSWYQQTPGQGLQFLFEYFSETQRNKGNFPGRFSGRQFSNSRSEMNVSTLELGDSALYLCASRPSGSSTDTQYFGPGTRLTVL.

This chain joins TRBV2 and TRBJ2-7; TRBD1 might be the D (5 bases). V was clipped by 7 bases and J by 1 base, with 8 bases between them. Germline V gene sequence: CDR1 SNHLY, CDR2 FYNNEI. The CDR3 contains 12 residues. The DNA of the CDR3 is TGTGCCAGCAAAGGGGATTCCTACGAGCAGTACTTC. Translated, it gives CASKGDSYEQYF.

The rearrangement uses TRBV4-3 and TRBJ1-2; TRBD1 matches 8 bases. The length of the CDR3 is 15 residues. Germline assignment: CDR1 LGHNA and CDR2 YSLEER. With 3 bases clipped from V and 4 bases from J, the junction kept 7 bases outside the gene matches. The DNA for the CDR3 is TGCGCCAGCAGCCAGGATCGACAGGGGATCTATGGCTACACCTTC. Translation gives CASSQDRQGIYGYTF.

The rearrangement joins TRBV11-3 to TRBJ2-1, with TRBD1 as a possible D gene (5 bases). Germline values: CDR1 SGHNT, CDR2 YENEEA. This CDR3 comprises 15 residues. The ends were cut back, 5 bases at V and 0 bases at J, with 11 bases in the middle. Here the CDR3 reads CASSRTSISYNEQFF. The CDR3 DNA follows: TGTGCCAGCAGCCGGACATCTATCTCCTACAATGAGCAGTTCTTC.

The sample holds a few counts of this clone. The V gene is TRBV2, the J gene TRBJ1-2; D unclear. V was pared by 7 bases and J by 4 bases, with 16 bases between. The CDR3 sequence is 14 residues long. CDR1 is SNHLY and CDR2 is FYNNEI in the germline V gene. This CDR3 reads CASTSRHPSYGYTF. CDR3 nucleotides: TGTGCCAGCACTTCCCGACATCCCTCCTATGGCTACACCTTC.

The chain is built from TRBV5-4 and TRBJ2-7, with D hard to call. Germline CDR1 is SGHNT and CDR2 is YYREEE (reference sequence). This CDR3 has 11 residues. V shed 5 bases and J shed 4 bases, with 7 bases lying between them. In DNA, the CDR3 is TGTGCCAGCAGTACTATTTACGAGCAGTACTTC. This translates into CASSTIYEQYF.

This chain uses TRBV6-1 with TRBJ2-2; no clear D gene. The germline V gene has CDR1 MNHNS and CDR2 SASEGT. The CDR3 totals 14 residues. The V gene lost 3 bases and the J gene lost 0 bases, with 5 bases spanning the gap. CDR3: CASSEAANTGELFF. The CDR3 nucleotides read TGTGCCAGCAGTGAGGCCGCGAACACCGGGGAGCTGTTTTTT.

The J gene is TRBJ2-6, the V gene TRBV2; D gene uncertain. Germline V lookup: CDR1 SNHLY, CDR2 FYNNEI. Trimming shortened V by 4 bases and J by 0 bases, and 7 bases separated the two germline ends. CDR3 size: 15 residues. The CDR3 DNA reads as TGTGCCAGCAGTGGAGCCCTCTCTGGGGCCAACGTCCTGACTTTC. This translates into CASSGALSGANVLTF.

The gene calls are TRBV5-1 and TRBJ1-1; tentatively, D is TRBD1 (6 bases). The CDR3 loop spans 15 amino acids. CDR1 and CDR2 from the germline V gene are SGHRS and YFSETQ. Trimming shortened V by 1 base and J by 3 bases, and 13 bases separated the two germline ends. This chain's CDR3 is CASSLSGGADTEAFF. DNA for the CDR3: TGCGCCAGCAGCTTGTCGGGGGGCGCGGACACTGAAGCTTTCTTT.

CDR3 loop: CASSPGGLPPEASYNEQFF. The CDR3 DNA reads TGTGCCAGCAGCCCAGGCGGGTTACCGCCCGAGGCATCCTACAATGAGCAGTTCTTC. This sequence joins TRBV5-6 and TRBJ2-1; D is perhaps TRBD2 (5 bases). Looked up from germline, CDR1 is SGHDT and CDR2 is YYEEEE. The germline V and J ends were trimmed by 4 bases and 1 base, with 24 bases remaining between them. The CDR3 consists of 19 residues.

The J gene is TRBJ1-5, the V gene TRBV6-5; 9 bases fit TRBD1. J lost 4 bases, V lost 2 bases, and 0 bases had no gene match. Per the germline V gene, CDR1 is MNHEY and CDR2 is SVGAGI. This CDR3 is built from 14 residues. The CDR3 here is CASSYGTGNQPQHF. As DNA, the CDR3 is TGTGCCAGCAGTTACGGGACAGGGAATCAGCCCCAGCATTTT.

The V and J genes are TRBV4-2 and TRBJ2-3; 8 bases match TRBD1. This CDR3 spans 15 amino acids. Germline V gives CDR1 LGHNA, CDR2 YNFKEQ. V lost 4 bases to trimming and J lost 3 bases; unmatched junction nucleotides: 6. CDR3 sequence: CASSLGQGATDTQYF. CDR3 coding DNA: TGTGCCAGCAGCCTTGGGCAGGGGGCGACAGATACGCAGTATTTT.

The chain is built from TRBV7-2 and TRBJ1-1; D gene unclear. Germline-derived CDR1 and CDR2 are SGHTA and FQGNSA. V was clipped by 5 bases and J by 12 bases, with 19 bases between them. This CDR3 region has 13 residues. DNA of the CDR3: TGTGCCAGCAGCCCCCAAGTGAGGGAGAAGTCTTTCTTT. This translates into CASSPQVREKSFF.

The CDR3 spells CASRPGSAYEQYF. CDR3 coding DNA: TGTGCCAGTAGGCCGGGATCCGCTTACGAGCAGTACTTC. The chain is built from TRBV19 and TRBJ2-7, with TRBD2 as a possible D gene (5 bases). V was shortened by 6 bases and J by 4 bases, with 13 bases between the two germline ends. This CDR3 has 13 residues. Germline V gene lookup returns CDR1 LNHDA and CDR2 SQIVND (reference sequence).

The rearrangement links TRBV30 to TRBJ2-5; TRBD2 aligns across 8 bases. V gave up 1 base and J gave up 5 bases; unmatched junction bases: 15. In germline, CDR1 is GTSNPN, CDR2 SVGIG (reference sequence). The CDR3 contains 17 residues. CDR3 in amino acids: CAWSGRYPGGAGETQYF. In DNA, the CDR3 is TGTGCCTGGAGTGGAAGATATCCCGGGGGGGCGGGTGAGACCCAGTACTTC. Drawing the rest from reference TRBV30 and TRBJ2-5, the complete variable domain is SQTIHQWPATLVQPVGSPLSLECTVEGTSNPNLYWYRQAAGRGLQLLFYSVGIGQISSEVPQNLSASRPQDRQFILSSKKLLLSDSGFYLCAWSGRYPGGAGETQYFGPGTRLLVL.

This chain joins TRBV7-2 and TRBJ2-7, with D unresolved. Germline V gene sequence: CDR1 SGHTA, CDR2 FQGNSA. The CDR3 runs 13 residues. Trimming left V 4 bases short and J 3 bases short, with 10 bases between. In nucleotides, the CDR3 is TGTGCCAGCAGCTCCGACAATAGCTACGAGCAGTACTTC. This sequence encodes CASSSDNSYEQYF.

The V and J genes are TRBV19 and TRBJ1-6; the match to TRBD1 covers 7 bases. CDR1 is LNHDA and CDR2 is SQIVND in the germline V gene (reference sequence). The length of the CDR3 is 13 residues. V shed 9 bases and J 4 bases; nucleotides not matched to a gene: 3. The CDR3 spells CASGQEYNSPLHF. The CDR3, as DNA: TGTGCCAGCGGACAGGAGTATAATTCACCCCTCCACTTT.

The V and J genes are TRBV5-1 and TRBJ1-3; TRBD1 agrees at 7 bases. There are 14 residues in the CDR3. The ends lost 5 bases at V and 4 bases at J; junction bases unmatched: 6. Germline loops: CDR1 SGHRS, CDR2 YFSETQ. The CDR3 DNA is TGCGCCAGCAGTTCCGGGACAGTCGGAAACACCATATATTTT. This encodes CASSSGTVGNTIYF.

The rearrangement links TRBV15 to TRBJ1-1; 7 bases match TRBD1. The germline V gene has CDR1 LNHNV and CDR2 YYDKDF (reference sequence). The CDR3 has 13 amino acids. V was pared by 3 bases and J by 8 bases, with 6 bases of the junction left unmatched. This CDR3 is CATSSIRDSEAFF. CDR3 sequence (DNA): TGTGCCACCAGCAGCATCCGGGACAGCGAAGCTTTCTTT.

The J gene is TRBJ2-1, the V gene TRBV5-1; TRBD1 might be the D (6 bases). Germline CDR1 SGHRS, CDR2 YFSETQ. Trimming cost V 2 bases and J 5 bases, with 11 bases left between them. This CDR3 has 14 amino acids. The CDR3 coding sequence is TGCGCCAGCAGCTTACAGGGACGGGACAATGAGCAGTTCTTC. It yields the protein CASSLQGRDNEQFF.

This rearrangement joins TRBV29-1 to TRBJ1-2; the match to TRBD1 covers 9 bases. The length of the CDR3 is 14 residues. Germline V gives CDR1 SQVTM, CDR2 ANQGSEA. V trimming: 6 bases; J trimming: 2 bases; junction bases outside the gene matches: 7. In DNA, the CDR3 is TGCAGCGTCGCCCCTGGGACAGGGAACTATGGCTACACCTTC. Protein product: CSVAPGTGNYGYTF.

The chain's CDR3 is CASSPLSTLYSNQPQHF. The CDR3 DNA reads TGCGCCAGCAGCCCGCTGTCGACACTTTATAGCAATCAGCCCCAGCATTTT. The V and J genes are TRBV4-1 and TRBJ1-5, with D unresolved. There are 17 residues in the CDR3. Germline V gives CDR1 MGHRA, CDR2 YSYEKL. Trimming stripped 4 bases from V and 0 bases from J, with 16 bases between.